The rows below give T cell receptor beta chains drawn from one sample of a study of monozygotic twins with inflammatory bowel disease. TCRdb re-called the 5' RACE reads and catalogs CDR3 proteins one per entry, DNA excluded. The sample spans tens of thousands of distinct CDR3 sequences; the ten largest clones claim just under 7.5%. Material for sequencing was blood. These receptors were taken from a human donor with ulcerative colitis or Crohn's disease, or a healthy co-twin of an affected twin (not recorded which). The CDR3 runs from the conserved cysteine through the conserved F or W. The order of the fields is V gene, J gene, CDR3 protein.

TRBV20-1	TRBJ2-5	CSAGNAETQYF
TRBV5-1	TRBJ1-2	CASRPSTDPNYGYTF
TRBV6-1	TRBJ1-1	CASSEGVGGAETIVNTEAFF
TRBV7-9	TRBJ1-4	CASSLGSNEKLFF
TRBV2	TRBJ1-1	CASSVAGSMNTEAFF
TRBV3-1	TRBJ2-3	CASSQLAGGRTDTQYF
TRBV19	TRBJ2-7	CASSIGPGTVSYEQYF
TRBV5-1	TRBJ2-5	CASSLWRGEQETQYF
TRBV18	TRBJ1-1	CASSPPTTADYTEAFF
TRBV2	TRBJ2-7	CASSGDRGPYEQYF
TRBV12-3/TRBV12-4	TRBJ1-5	CASSLSPQGGNQPQHF
TRBV12-3/TRBV12-4	TRBJ1-5	CASSWRGDQPQHF
TRBV18	TRBJ2-1	CASSTYTGNGNEQFF
TRBV20-1	TRBJ2-2	CSARTGGEAGELFF
TRBV20-1	TRBJ2-3	CSAMGEDTQYF
TRBV27	TRBJ2-7	CASSQVYGGPYEQYF
TRBV6-2/TRBV6-3	TRBJ2-2	CASSWERGGPGTGELFF
TRBV20-1	TRBJ2-5	CSASLLGPQETQYF
TRBV7-9	TRBJ1-6	CASSPAGGPLHF
TRBV14	TRBJ2-7	CASRQSGPSSYEQYF
TRBV18	TRBJ1-2	CASSPQSSGYTF
TRBV7-2	TRBJ1-5	CASSSDGGRAWQPQHF
TRBV2	TRBJ2-5	CASSEDAQGLTQYF
TRBV27	TRBJ1-2	CASKDGELGLGGYTF
TRBV5-1	TRBJ2-3	CASSFTGAHTDTQYF
TRBV5-4	TRBJ2-1	CASSLLGSDEQFF
TRBV5-5	TRBJ2-2	CASSLFGGSDTGELFF
TRBV20-1	TRBJ2-4	CSARSDSGETIQYF
TRBV5-4	TRBJ2-2	CASSSDPTGELFF
TRBV11-1	TRBJ2-2	CASSFSRDLRIGELFF
TRBV18	TRBJ2-1	CASSRVGLAGSSYNEQFF
TRBV5-1	TRBJ2-3	CASSSEGNRDTQYF
TRBV5-6	TRBJ1-5	CASSPRGGLNQPQHF
TRBV7-9	TRBJ1-2	CASSQALHGYGYTF
TRBV20-1	TRBJ2-1	CSAEPGQSILSYNEQFF
TRBV7-2	TRBJ2-5	CASSLAGQGLSETQYF
TRBV4-1	TRBJ2-7	CASSQAGRGYEQYF
TRBV19	TRBJ1-5	CASSKASWGHQPQHF
TRBV5-1	TRBJ1-1	CASSLEEDTEAFF
TRBV20-1	TRBJ2-7	CSARDRREQYF
TRBV20-1	TRBJ2-3	CSARDIGTARDTQYF
TRBV20-1	TRBJ1-2	CSASPGSYGYTF
TRBV5-6	TRBJ2-3	CASSLVTGGSDTQYF
TRBV5-4	TRBJ2-7	CASSDGTGLYEQYF
TRBV12-3/TRBV12-4	TRBJ2-3	CASSFRLAGGDTQYF
TRBV20-1	TRBJ2-7	CSARDHRRGLLGAYEQYF
TRBV10-3	TRBJ1-5	CAISPWDGDQPQHF
TRBV5-6	TRBJ2-1	CASSAGKVYNEQFF
TRBV11-2	TRBJ1-2	CASSKDGVGGNYGYTF